Reported below is one T cell receptor beta chain. Its antigen is still unknown. Profiling relied on immunoSEQ multiplex PCR, and the TCRdb table lists in-frame clones only, not all of them. The sample consists of 95,000 to 150,000 clones, 92% of them appearing once. Trimming removed 4 bases from V and 0 bases from J, with 5 bases in between. The CDR3 runs 13 residues. The germline V gene has CDR1 SGHRS and CDR2 YFSETQ. This specimen comes from a study of T cell responses to AZD1222 COVID-19 vaccine. General observations from the study: Compared with day 0, the breadth and depth of the Spike-specific TCR repertoire rose significantly after two doses of AZD1222. There were repertoire samples only from the period after the peak T cell response. Clonal diversity was possibly underestimated, and the donors were mostly white British, with more females. Among vaccine-associated CD4 TCRs, coverage spanned spike, with dominance at 160-218 and 743-854.

The rearrangement uses TRBV5-1 and TRBJ1-3; D remains ambiguous. The sequence came from an adult in good health. Sequences were derived from peripheral blood, sampled on day 0 of AZD1222 vaccination. In DNA form, the CDR3 reads TGCGCCAGCAGCCCCATCTCTGGAAACACCATATATTTT. Protein: CASSPISGNTIYF. Looking up the rest from reference TRBV5-1 and TRBJ1-3 gives the full variable domain: KAGVTQTPRYLIKTRGQQVTLSCSPISGHRSVSWYQQTPGQGLQFLFEYFSETQRNKGNFPGRFSGRQFSNSRSEMNVSTLELGDSALYLCASSPISGNTIYFGEGSWLTVV.